The 5 T cell receptor beta chains reported below all come from one sample, sequenced in a study of cytomegalovirus exposure and HLA in healthy donors. In the PCR, 60 Vbeta and 13 Jbeta primers were used. Assay used: immunoSEQ multiplex PCR; TCRdb lists only in-frame clones, some missing. The data hold about 190,000 clones, with around 81% observed a single time. The sequenced sample was PBMCs. Receptor source: a young man in good health and CMV-seronegative.

This chain joins TRBV27 and TRBJ2-4; the D is unclear. The CDR3 has 14 amino acids. Trimming cost V 8 bases and J 1 base, with 12 bases left between them. Per germline, CDR1 MNHEY and CDR2 SMNVEV (reference sequence). CDR3 loop: CASRTSEAKNIQYF. The DNA for the CDR3 is TGTGCCAGCCGAACCTCCGAGGCCAAAAACATTCAGTACTTC.

The V call is TRBV19, the J call TRBJ1-2; 7 bases map to TRBD1. The ends lost 4 bases at V and 0 bases at J; junction bases unmatched: 8. Germline CDR1 reads LNHDA; CDR2 reads SQIVND (reference sequence). The CDR3 has 16 amino acids. CDR3 protein: CASSKQGLGTNYGYTF. The CDR3 nucleotides are TGTGCCAGTAGTAAACAGGGGTTGGGGACTAACTATGGCTACACCTTC.

The chain uses TRBV27 and TRBJ2-5; D call uncertain. The J call is in doubt because the DNA end fits TRBJ2-7 better. The CDR3 has 13 residues. Germline CDR1 MNHEY, CDR2 SMNVEV (reference sequence). CDR3 DNA: TGTGCCAGCAGTTTAATGCATAGCTACGAGCAGTACTTC. Residues: CASSLMHSYEQYF.

This chain joins TRBV7-8 and TRBJ2-4; 14 nucleotides align to TRBD2. The germline V gene encodes CDR1 SGHVS and CDR2 FQNEAQ. V shed 5 bases, J shed 7 bases, and the junction held 13 bases outside the gene matches. This CDR3 is 18 amino acids long. The CDR3 DNA follows: TGTGCCAGCAGCATGGGACTAGCGGGGGAGCGACACGCGAACATTCAGTACTTC. Translating gives CASSMGLAGERHANIQYF.

V is TRBV25-1 and J is TRBJ2-1, with 8 bases fitting TRBD2. J gave up 4 bases and V 1 base, and 9 bases lay outside the gene matches. The CDR3 is 17 residues long. From germline, CDR1 is MGHDK and CDR2 SYGVNS. The CDR3 is CASSEFPRGLGYNEQFF. The CDR3, as DNA: TGTGCCAGCAGTGAATTCCCCCGGGGACTAGGTTACAATGAGCAGTTCTTC.